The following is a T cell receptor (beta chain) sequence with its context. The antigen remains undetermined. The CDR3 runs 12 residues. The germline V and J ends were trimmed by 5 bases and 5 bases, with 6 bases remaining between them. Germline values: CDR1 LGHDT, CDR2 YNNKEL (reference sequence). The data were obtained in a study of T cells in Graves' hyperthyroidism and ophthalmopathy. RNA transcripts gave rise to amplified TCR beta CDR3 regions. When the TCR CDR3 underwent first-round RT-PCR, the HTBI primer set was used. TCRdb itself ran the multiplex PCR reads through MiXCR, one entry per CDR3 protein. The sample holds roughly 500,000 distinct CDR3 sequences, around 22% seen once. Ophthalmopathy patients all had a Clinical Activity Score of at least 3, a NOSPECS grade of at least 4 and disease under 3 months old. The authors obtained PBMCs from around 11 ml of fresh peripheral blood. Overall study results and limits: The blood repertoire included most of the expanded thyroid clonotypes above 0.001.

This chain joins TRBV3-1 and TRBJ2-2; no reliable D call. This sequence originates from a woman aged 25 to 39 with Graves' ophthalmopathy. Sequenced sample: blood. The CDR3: CASSKGTGELFF. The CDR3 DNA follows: TGTGCCAGCAGCAAGGGTACCGGGGAGCTGTTTTTT. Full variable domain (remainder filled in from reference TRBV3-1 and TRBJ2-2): DTAVSQTPKYLVTQMGNDKSIKCEQNLGHDTMYWYKQDSKKFLKIMFSYNNKELIINETVPNRFSPKSPDKAHLNLHINSLELGDSAVYFCASSKGTGELFFGEGSRLTVL.